This T cell receptor (beta chain) originates from a study of shared clonotypes between healthy human individuals. Findings and caveats of the study: Memory subsets had estimated richness that was generally smaller than that of naive subsets. The study found about 5% of naive CD4 clonotypes shared across a handful of donors. Limitation of the genetic and exposure-history diversity represented came from the few donors.

About this clone: What it binds is unknown.

CD8 cells regarded as naive lacked CD45RO, were positively chosen for CCR7, and omitted terminally differentiated effector memory CD45RA+ cells. Assay used: immunoSEQ multiplex PCR; TCRdb lists only in-frame clones, some missing. Of about 820,000 clones listed, 92% are singletons. Sample: naive CD8+ T cells sorted from blood. This sequence originates from a man younger than 45 in good health.

The CDR3 DNA follows: TGTGCCAGCAGCCTTGGCACAGCCAACAATGAGCAGTTCTTC. The encoded protein is CASSLGTANNEQFF. The rearrangement uses TRBV9 and TRBJ2-1; D uncertain. The ends were cut back, 4 bases at V and 5 bases at J, with 13 bases in the middle. Germline assignment: CDR1 SGDLS and CDR2 YYNGEE. This CDR3 has 14 amino acids.